Below, one T cell receptor beta chain is given with its context. The data were taken from a study of T cell changes during pregnancy in multiple sclerosis. This table comes from immunoSEQ multiplex PCR, and its TCRdb copy is limited to in-frame clones, with some not included. The sample carries roughly 83,000 clones, roughly nine tenths recorded once. This sequence was found in a female donor in good health, serving as a control in a pregnancy study. Some clones in this sample may be carry-over from other donors' samples. The sequencing used PBMCs, collected in the first trimester of pregnancy.

CDR3 sequence (DNA): TGTGCCTGGAGTGCAGGACTGCAAGAGACCCAGTACTTC. Translation gives CAWSAGLQETQYF. This chain joins TRBV30 and TRBJ2-5, with D possibly being TRBD2 (5 bases). The V gene lost 1 base and the J gene lost 2 bases, with 8 bases spanning the gap. CDR3 length: 13 residues. Germline lookup yields CDR1 GTSNPN and CDR2 SVGIG (reference sequence).